Each of the 10 T cell receptor beta chains below was sequenced from the same sample in a study of T cell responses to AZD1222 COVID-19 vaccine listed by TCRdb under 2021. Per the publication, the time point label means: baseline before first vaccination. Receptor libraries were prepared by the immunoSEQ multiplex PCR assay. The source is immuneACCESS, and TCRdb retained only in-frame sequences with V and J called. Part of the clones is not carried over; for the studies checked, unresolved V genes explain less than half of this, and the remainder is unexplained. The sample contains approximately 100,000 clones, about 89% of them found a single time. The top ten constitute around 15% of the sample. The starting material was peripheral blood, obtained on day 0 of AZD1222 vaccination. The origin of the receptors is an adult in good health.

The chain combines TRBV20-1 with TRBJ2-1; 9 bases line up with TRBD2. The CDR3 covers 15 residues. The germline gives CDR1 DFQATT, CDR2 SNEGSKA (reference sequence). V gave up 3 bases and J gave up 7 bases; unmatched junction bases: 10. CDR3 sequence reads: CSASWREGISNEQFF. As DNA, the CDR3 is TGCAGTGCTAGTTGGCGGGAGGGTATATCGAATGAGCAGTTCTTC.

V gene TRBV7-9 combines with J gene TRBJ1-4, with D possibly being TRBD1 (6 bases). V was clipped by 10 bases and J by 2 bases, with 14 bases between them. The CDR3 covers 14 residues. Germline V gene lookup returns CDR1 SEHNR and CDR2 FQNEAQ (reference sequence). CDR3 residues: CAIGGRRTNEKLFF. In DNA, the CDR3 is TGTGCCATCGGGGGGCGGAGGACTAATGAAAAACTGTTTTTT.

CDR3: CASSDSFSGNTIYF. CDR3 nucleotide sequence: TGCGCCAGCAGCGACAGTTTCTCTGGAAACACCATATATTTT. This chain joins TRBV5-1 and TRBJ1-3; D perhaps matches TRBD1 (5 bases). The V end was cut by 4 bases, the J end by 0 bases, with 8 bases between. CDR1 SGHRS and CDR2 YFSETQ come from the germline V gene. The CDR3 length is 14 residues.

This clone was picked up one time. V gene TRBV10-3 combines with J gene TRBJ1-4, with no clear D. The ends were cut back, 2 bases at V and 1 base at J, with 17 bases in the middle. Germline-derived CDR1 and CDR2 are ENHRY and SYGVKD. The CDR3 has 18 amino acids. CDR3 protein: CAISEGVGKSVTNEKLFF. The CDR3 DNA sequence: TGTGCCATCAGTGAGGGGGTAGGGAAATCCGTAACTAATGAAAAACTGTTTTTT.

This rearrangement joins TRBV6-4 to TRBJ2-2, with TRBD2 matching 10 bases. CDR3 size: 17 residues. Germline CDR1 MRHNA, CDR2 SNTAGT. The V and J ends lost 0 bases and 5 bases, in that order; junction bases with no gene match: 6. The CDR3 sequence: CASSDSRSAGGTGELFF. The CDR3 DNA reads as TGTGCCAGCAGTGACTCCCGGTCAGCGGGAGGGACCGGGGAGCTGTTTTTT.

This clone came up once. The chain employs TRBV2 and TRBJ2-7; TRBD1 aligns across 7 bases. The V segment lost 3 bases and the J segment 4 bases; nucleotides outside the gene matches: 12. The CDR3 runs 16 residues. Germline assignment: CDR1 SNHLY and CDR2 FYNNEI. The CDR3 reads CASSDEGAILTYEQYF. In DNA form, the CDR3 reads TGTGCCAGCAGTGATGAGGGGGCTATCCTAACTTACGAGCAGTACTTC.

The rearrangement uses TRBV28 and TRBJ2-1; 8 bases map to TRBD2. Germline trimming cut 6 bases from V and 7 bases from J; bases unmatched to any gene: 11. Germline CDR1 MDHEN, CDR2 SYDVKM. The CDR3 runs 15 residues. In DNA, the CDR3 is TGTGCCAGCAGCTCCGGGACTAGAGCGTTTAATGAGCAGTTCTTC. Encoded protein: CASSSGTRAFNEQFF.

The CDR3 loop is CASSEQVGTETQYF. In DNA, the CDR3 is TGCGCCAGCAGTGAACAAGTAGGGACAGAGACCCAGTACTTC. The chain recombines TRBV10-1 with TRBJ2-5, with D possibly called TRBD1 or TRBD2 (5 bases each). Trimming pared 3 bases from V and 4 bases from J, leaving 12 bases between. This CDR3 has 14 amino acids. CDR1 is WNHNN, CDR2 SYGVQD, per germline (reference sequence).

V usage is TRBV27 and J usage is TRBJ1-2, with D hard to call. The CDR3 has 13 residues. V was trimmed by 5 bases and J by 0 bases, leaving 7 bases between them. Germline V gives CDR1 MNHEY, CDR2 SMNVEV (reference sequence). The CDR3 nucleotides read TGTGCCAGCAGTCCAACACCTAACTATGGCTACACCTTC. Protein: CASSPTPNYGYTF.

This clone has just one count. The gene calls are TRBV7-6 and TRBJ2-3; D gene unclear. Germline loops: CDR1 SGHVS, CDR2 FNYEAQ. This CDR3 region has 12 residues. Deletions cut 5 bases from V and 6 bases from J, with 9 bases between. CDR3 amino acids: CASSPDGDTQYF. The CDR3 region has the DNA TGTGCCAGCAGCCCGGATGGGGATACGCAGTATTTT.